This T cell receptor beta chain was captured by sequencing in a study of blood T cell repertoires in COVID-19. Study-level background: The United States, Italy and Spain were the sources of the acute and convalescent COVID-19 samples. T cells, B-cell-depleted T cells, or PBMCs supplied cDNA or gDNA.

Inclusive of both ends, the CDR3 amounts to 17 amino acids. Germline lookup yields CDR1 MDHEN and CDR2 SYDVKM. Notes on this clone: The DNA is left out, because the CDR3 cannot be placed on it with certainty; the CDR3 is given as TCRdb lists it.

Authors' analysis steps: Quantification of nucleated cells was approximated via reference gene primer amplification. Generated by immunoSEQ multiplex PCR, the TCRdb table keeps only in-frame clones and is missing some. The DNA gave D and trimming, while V, J and clone size come from that table. The sample includes about 200,000 clones, around 80% of them seen just once. Input material: peripheral blood. This clonotype originated in a woman aged 45-60 years with acute or convalescent COVID-19. The chain employs TRBV28 and TRBJ2-7; the table names TRBD2, a call not compared with the DNA. This CDR3 is CASSSSLGRPSSYEQYF.